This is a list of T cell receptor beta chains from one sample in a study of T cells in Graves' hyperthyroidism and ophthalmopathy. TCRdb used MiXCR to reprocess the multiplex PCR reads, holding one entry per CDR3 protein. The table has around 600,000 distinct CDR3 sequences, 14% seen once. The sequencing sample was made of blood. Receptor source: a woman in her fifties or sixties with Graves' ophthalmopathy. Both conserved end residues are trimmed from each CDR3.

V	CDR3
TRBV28	ASSLARLQETQY
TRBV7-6	ASSLGRRGVAGGDNEQF
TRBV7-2	ASSGPGQNYGYT
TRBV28	ASSIRQGVETQY
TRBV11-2	ASSQHGQGSTDTQY
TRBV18	ASSLTLAGPDTQY
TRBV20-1	SARAVPREQY
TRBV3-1	ASSQVPAGVEQF
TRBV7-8	ASSFGPTFGSETQY
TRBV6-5	ASSYRRRTGELF
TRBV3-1	ASSQMRDQPQH
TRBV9	ASSGGASGSHEQF
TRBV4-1	ASSQGAGGADTQY
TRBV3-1	ASSQDRGSWRASYEQY
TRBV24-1	ATGGTSNTQY
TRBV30	AWRATSGRSPYNEQF
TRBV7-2	ASSLGTRGGYT
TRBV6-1	ASSRETGTGGFSHGYT
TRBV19	ASSRRGQARDTEAF
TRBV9	ASSVGVQETQY
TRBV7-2	ASSPMINSPLH
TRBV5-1	ASSSSGRASNEQF
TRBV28	ASSITLGNEQY
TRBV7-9	ASSLAPRAGANVLT
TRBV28	ASSLSRTSRNNEQF
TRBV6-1	ASGSRAIGEAF
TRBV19	ASRAGTGALYGYT
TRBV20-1	SAVAGGATYEQY
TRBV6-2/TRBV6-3	ASSNRRGYEQY
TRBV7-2	ASSVSTDTNYGYT
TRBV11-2	ASSLLVGLAGVGNEQF
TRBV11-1	ASSFGTGVGTQY
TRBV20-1	SARPSGSFEVGIYNEQF
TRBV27	ASSFLNPGLAGDSSYNEQF
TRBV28	ASLRGVGEKLF
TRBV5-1	ASSLVSGRGFNYGYT
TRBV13	ASTLSGTYEQY
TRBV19	ASRDRAIWALNTEAF